In this sample, the clone carrying this TCR beta chain turned up a few times. This sample is part of a study of CD8 T cells in ankylosing spondylitis. The CDR3 has 13 residues. Between the trimmed V and J ends, which lost 11 bases and 8 bases, there was a span of 19 bases. Looked up from germline, CDR1 is SNHLY and CDR2 is FYNNEI. Using its own MiXCR run on the 5' RACE reads, TCRdb lists one record per CDR3 protein. The sample yields about 260,000 distinct CDR3 sequences, approximately 24% seen once. This receptor was identified in a male donor with ankylosing spondylitis or in good health (not recorded which). Sequencing used blood, either unsorted or a sorted T cell fraction (not recorded which). The chain joins TRBV2 to TRBJ2-4; D is perhaps TRBD1 (6 bases). CDR3 residues: CAGQQGESDIQYF. The CDR3 coding sequence is TGTGCCGGCCAACAGGGAGAATCGGACATTCAGTACTTC.